This paragraph covers one T cell receptor (beta chain) sequence. These data originate in a study of T cells in Graves' hyperthyroidism and ophthalmopathy. Amplified TCR beta CDR3 regions came from RNA transcripts. The study used the HTBI primer set for a first-round RT-PCR of the TCR CDR3. Each CDR3 protein is one row after TCRdb ran MiXCR on the multiplex PCR reads. This sample has some 500,000 distinct CDR3 sequences, with roughly 14% found just once. The CDR3 consists of 15 residues. Trimming removed 3 bases from V and 1 base from J, with 9 bases in between. Germline values: CDR1 KGHSH, CDR2 LQKENI.

The receptor was isolated from a woman in her late teens or twenties with Graves' hyperthyroidism. Material for sequencing was blood. The chain couples TRBV18 to TRBJ2-2; weak D call: TRBD1 (6 bases). The CDR3 loop reads CASSPRQVNTGELFF. Here the CDR3 DNA reads TGTGCCAGCTCACCCCGACAGGTGAACACCGGGGAGCTGTTTTTT.